The 25 T cell receptor beta chains below come from one sample, sequenced in a study of blood T cell repertoires in COVID-19 (TCRdb year 2020). The library was prepared using the immunoSEQ multiplex PCR assay. The clones in this table, taken by TCRdb from immuneACCESS, are in-frame only. Not every clone is retained; where verified, under half of the shortfall comes from an unresolved V gene, and the cause of the rest is unknown. Recorded for this sample are approximately 230,000 clones; almost 90% of them occurred a single time. The top ten clonotypes cover 1.3% to 1.5% of the sample. Sequenced sample: peripheral blood. All receptors come from a man older than 75 with acute or convalescent COVID-19.

The rearrangement uses TRBV9 and TRBJ1-4; D remains ambiguous. V gave up 2 bases and J gave up 4 bases, with 12 bases separating them. CDR3 length: 15 residues. Germline V lookup: CDR1 SGDLS, CDR2 YYNGEE. The CDR3 DNA reads as TGTGCCAGCAGCGTCATCAGTGGTAATAATGAAAAACTGTTTTTT. Protein sequence: CASSVISGNNEKLFF.

The V and J genes are TRBV3-1 (or the pseudogene TRBV3-2) and TRBJ2-5, with 11 bases aligning to TRBD2. CDR3 length: 15 amino acids. Germline-derived CDR1 and CDR2 are LGHDT and YNNKEL (reference sequence). J gave up 9 bases and V 1 base, and 7 bases lay outside the gene matches. The CDR3 is CASSQGLAGGFAQYF. The CDR3 nucleotides read TGTGCCAGCAGCCAAGGGCTAGCGGGGGGTTTCGCCCAGTACTTC.

This chain links TRBV7-9 with TRBJ1-2; TRBD1 matches 7 bases. Trimming took 5 bases from V and 7 from J; bases not matched to a gene: 7. The CDR3 extends over 13 amino acids. Per germline, CDR1 SEHNR and CDR2 FQNEAQ (reference sequence). CDR3 nucleotide sequence: TGTGCCAGCAGCATCTCAGGGGGAGGTGGCTACACCTTC. As protein: CASSISGGGGYTF.

The rearrangement joins TRBV3-1 (or the pseudogene TRBV3-2) to TRBJ2-5; a possible D gene is TRBD1 (8 bases). V dropped 1 base and J dropped 6 bases, with 21 bases sitting between them. CDR3 length: 17 residues. Germline-derived CDR1 and CDR2 are LGHDT and YNNKEL (reference sequence). This chain's CDR3 is CASSQGGNRTGTKTQYF. The DNA for the CDR3 is TGTGCCAGCAGCCAAGGGGGAAACAGGACAGGGACTAAGACCCAGTACTTC.

The rearrangement uses TRBV5-5 and TRBJ2-5, with 8 bases fitting TRBD1. CDR1 is SGHKS and CDR2 is YYEKEE in the germline V gene (reference sequence). The V segment lost 4 bases and the J segment 7 bases; nucleotides outside the gene matches: 18. CDR3 length: 17 amino acids. DNA of the CDR3: TGTGCCAGCAGCCAGCTCTTACGGAGGTCCGGACAGGGGACCCAGTACTTC. It specifies CASSQLLRRSGQGTQYF.

The V and J genes are TRBV10-3 and TRBJ1-4; 8 nucleotides align to TRBD1. The junction had 4 bases not matched to a gene; V was cut back by 2 bases and J by 8 bases. Germline loops: CDR1 ENHRY, CDR2 SYGVKD. The CDR3 is 14 amino acids. The CDR3 sequence: CAISEGQGNEKLFF. For the CDR3, the DNA is TGTGCCATCAGTGAGGGACAGGGTAACGAAAAACTGTTTTTT.

The chain recombines TRBV28 with TRBJ1-1; D ambiguous. Trimming left V 4 bases short and J 3 bases short, with 6 bases between. This CDR3 is built from 12 residues. The germline gives CDR1 MDHEN, CDR2 SYDVKM. The CDR3: CASSSWHTEAFF. CDR3 nucleotide sequence: TGTGCCAGCAGTTCGTGGCACACTGAAGCTTTCTTT. The entire variable domain, with the rest obtained from reference TRBV28 and TRBJ1-1, is as follows: DVKVTQSSRYLVKRTGEKVFLECVQDMDHENMFWYRQDPGLGLRLIYFSYDVKMKEKGDIPEGYSVSREKKERFSLILESASTNQTSMYLCASSSWHTEAFFGQGTRLTVV.

The rearrangement joins TRBV7-2 to TRBJ2-3; D possibly corresponds to TRBD2 (6 bases). The germline V and J ends were trimmed by 1 base and 6 bases, with 17 bases remaining between them. Germline CDR1 SGHTA, CDR2 FQGNSA. The CDR3 extends over 16 amino acids. Here the CDR3 reads CASSLVGDLRQDTQYF. CDR3 bases: TGTGCCAGCAGCTTAGTCGGGGACTTAAGACAGGATACGCAGTATTTT. Complete variable domain (other parts from reference TRBV7-2 and TRBJ2-3): GAGVSQSPSNKVTEKGKDVELRCDPISGHTALYWYRQSLGQGLEFLIYFQGNSAPDKSGLPSDRFSAERTGGSVSTLTIQRTQQEDSAVYLCASSLVGDLRQDTQYFGPGTRLTVL.

The gene calls are TRBV3-1 (or the pseudogene TRBV3-2) and TRBJ2-7; 8 bases are shared with TRBD2. The germline V gene encodes CDR1 LGHDT and CDR2 YNNKEL (reference sequence). This CDR3 has 17 amino acids. Trimming removed 9 bases from V and 0 bases from J; junction bases left unmatched: 16. CDR3 residues: CASSTGGVGSVSYEQYF. The CDR3, as DNA: TGTGCCAGTTCGACGGGGGGGGTCGGTAGCGTCTCCTACGAGCAGTACTTC.

This chain links TRBV12-3 or TRBV12-4 with TRBJ1-1; D possibly corresponds to TRBD1 (5 bases). This CDR3 comprises 13 residues. Trimming left V 1 base short and J 4 bases short, with 7 bases between. The CDR3 is CASSLGTPTEAFF. CDR3 bases: TGTGCCAGCAGTTTAGGGACACCCACTGAAGCTTTCTTT.

The rearrangement uses TRBV30 and TRBJ2-5, with a weak D call TRBD1 (5 bases). The germline V and J ends were trimmed by 7 bases and 5 bases, with 11 bases remaining between them. The CDR3 totals 11 residues. CDR1 and CDR2 from the germline V gene are GTSNPN and SVGIG (reference sequence). The CDR3 here is CASGRGETQYF. The CDR3 DNA is TGTGCCTCAGGGCGTGGGGAGACCCAGTACTTC.

This sequence joins TRBV15 and TRBJ2-7; possibly TRBD2 for D (5 bases). The CDR3 is made up of 13 amino acids. Trimming left V 10 bases short and J 2 bases short, with 15 bases between. CDR1 LNHNV and CDR2 YYDKDF come from the germline V gene (reference sequence). The DNA of the CDR3 is TGTGCCAGTTCTCCGGGGAGTACCTACGAGCAGTACTTC. Translation gives CASSPGSTYEQYF.

The chain is built from TRBV5-6 and TRBJ2-1; TRBD1 might be the D (6 bases). The CDR3 is made up of 13 amino acids. Trimming pared 0 bases from V and 8 bases from J, leaving 9 bases between. Germline CDR1 and CDR2: SGHDT and YYEEEE. CDR3 DNA sequence: TGTGCCAGCAGCTTGGACAGGGTCCATGAGCAGTTCTTC. Protein sequence: CASSLDRVHEQFF.

The chain couples TRBV4-3 to TRBJ1-5; 8 bases are shared with TRBD1. Germline values: CDR1 LGHNA, CDR2 YSLEER. The CDR3 contains 15 residues. J lost 9 bases, V lost 3 bases, and 10 bases had no gene match. Here the CDR3 DNA reads TGCGCCAGCAGCCAGGCTTGGACAGGGCCGTGGCCCCAGCATTTT. Its protein is CASSQAWTGPWPQHF.

The chain links TRBV7-3 to TRBJ2-3, with 9 positions matching TRBD2. Looked up from germline, CDR1 is SGHTA and CDR2 is FQGTGA. Trimming took 4 bases from V and 4 from J; bases not matched to a gene: 18. There are 19 residues in the CDR3. CDR3: CASSSRGESSGVLADTQYF. The CDR3 DNA follows: TGTGCCAGCAGCTCCCGGGGGGAGTCTAGCGGGGTACTAGCAGATACGCAGTATTTT. Full variable domain (remainder filled in from reference TRBV7-3 and TRBJ2-3): GAGVSQTPSNKVTEKGKYVELRCDPISGHTALYWYRQSLGQGPEFLIYFQGTGAADDSGLPNDRFFAVRPEGSVSTLKIQRTERGDSAVYLCASSSRGESSGVLADTQYFGPGTRLTVL.

The chain carries TRBV18 and TRBJ1-1; no clear D gene. The V and J ends lost 6 bases and 0 bases respectively, with 8 bases between them. This CDR3 comprises 13 residues. Germline CDR1 reads KGHSH; CDR2 reads LQKENI. The CDR3 sequence is CASSSSLNTEAFF. The CDR3, as DNA: TGTGCCAGCTCGTCGTCCTTGAACACTGAAGCTTTCTTT.

In this sample, this clone turned up a few times. Other DNA sequences in the sample encode the same CDR3. The chain has TRBV7-2 and TRBJ2-3, with TRBD2 identical over 10 bases. V lost 5 bases, J lost 3 bases, and 5 bases stayed unmatched. Germline CDR1 SGHTA, CDR2 FQGNSA. The CDR3 covers 15 residues. CDR3 in amino acids: CASSLGLAETDTQYF. The DNA of the CDR3 is TGTGCCAGCAGCCTTGGACTAGCGGAGACAGATACGCAGTATTTT.

This chain joins TRBV13 and TRBJ2-2; the match to TRBD1 covers 10 bases. CDR1 is PRHDT, CDR2 FYEKMQ, per germline (reference sequence). Trimming took 5 bases from V and 6 from J; bases not matched to a gene: 9. This CDR3 is 16 amino acids long. The CDR3 DNA follows: TGTGCCAGCAGCGTTGACAGGGGGCGAATAGCCGGGGAGCTGTTTTTT. This sequence encodes CASSVDRGRIAGELFF.

The rearrangement links TRBV9 to TRBJ2-1; tentative D call: TRBD1 (7 bases). The CDR3 contains 14 residues. Per the germline V gene, CDR1 is SGDLS and CDR2 is YYNGEE. V was shortened by 2 bases and J by 7 bases, with 13 bases between the two germline ends. This CDR3 is CASSVGGTVNEQFF. The CDR3 region has the DNA TGTGCCAGCAGCGTTGGCGGGACAGTGAATGAGCAGTTCTTC.

The rearrangement joins TRBV14 to TRBJ2-1, with TRBD2 identical over 14 bases. J gave up 0 bases and V 4 bases, and 8 bases lay outside the gene matches. Per the germline V gene, CDR1 is SGHDN and CDR2 is FVKESK. The CDR3 has 19 amino acids. This chain's CDR3 is CASSRVGLAGGPSYNEQFF. In DNA, the CDR3 is TGTGCCAGCAGCCGCGTCGGACTAGCGGGAGGACCCTCCTACAATGAGCAGTTCTTC.

This sequence joins TRBV15 and TRBJ1-6; a possible D gene is TRBD1 (5 bases). Germline V CDR1 and CDR2: LNHNV, YYDKDF (reference sequence). CDR3 size: 15 residues. Deletions cut 4 bases from V and 5 bases from J, with 12 bases between. This CDR3 is CATSNGGGDNSPLHF. In nucleotides, the CDR3 is TGTGCCACCAGCAACGGGGGAGGCGATAATTCACCCCTCCACTTT.

V and J are TRBV6-1 and TRBJ1-5; D gene uncertain. Germline values: CDR1 MNHNS, CDR2 SASEGT. With 0 bases removed from V and 5 bases from J, the gap between germline ends came to 11 bases. CDR3 size: 15 residues. Written as DNA, the CDR3 is TGTGCCAGCAGTGAAGCAGGCGCGGAATATCAGCCCCAGCATTTT. Translating it yields CASSEAGAEYQPQHF.

The rearrangement uses TRBV19 and TRBJ1-1; D not certain. CDR1 and CDR2 (germline): LNHDA, SQIVND (reference sequence). Trimming took 4 bases from V and 0 from J, leaving 9 bases between them. The CDR3 sequence is 14 residues long. CDR3 amino acids: CASSTPRVNTEAFF. The DNA of the CDR3 is TGTGCCAGTAGTACCCCGAGGGTGAACACTGAAGCTTTCTTT.

The chain has TRBV25-1 and TRBJ1-3; maybe TRBD1 (6 bases). The germline CDR1 and CDR2 sequences are MGHDK and SYGVNS. CDR3 size: 12 residues. V gave up 4 bases and J gave up 12 bases, with 13 bases separating them. The CDR3 here is CASSAFEGDIYF. CDR3 sequence (DNA): TGTGCCAGCAGTGCCTTCGAGGGGGACATATATTTT.

This clone came up a few times. The V gene is TRBV5-8, the J gene TRBJ1-3; D is uncertain. V lost 0 bases, J lost 2 bases, and 12 bases lay in between. This CDR3 spans 16 amino acids. Germline-derived CDR1 and CDR2 are SGHTS and YDEGEE. CDR3 loop: CASSLVLYQAGNTIYF. CDR3 bases: TGTGCCAGCAGCTTGGTACTGTACCAAGCTGGAAACACCATATATTTT.